The clone carrying this TCR beta chain was seen repeatedly, ten times or more. This record comes from a study of human T cells and chemical hapten exposure. Deletions cut 4 bases from V and 8 bases from J, with 18 bases between. Per the germline V gene, CDR1 is SEHNR and CDR2 is FQNEAQ (reference sequence). The CDR3 loop spans 16 amino acids. Described time point: patch test 2, 6 weeks after DPC sensitization. Treatment described: therapeutic diphenylcyclopropenone sensitization with weekly scalp DPC. Study processing details: TCRs per sample had a median of around 100,000 and ranged from about 23,224 to 700,000. TCRdb analysed the RACE reads with MiXCR anew, one entry per CDR3 protein. The V and J calls shown here were made by TCRdb, not taken from the authors' results. The data hold approximately 110,000 distinct CDR3 sequences, with more than 7% observed a single time.

The rearrangement uses TRBV7-9 and TRBJ1-6; tentative D call: TRBD1 (6 bases). The TCR originated in a woman in her thirties or forties with alopecia areata. Some clones in this sample may be carry-over from other donors' samples. The sample was whole blood, taken in connection with sensitization to the hapten diphenylcyclopropenone (DPC). The CDR3 loop is CASSSSPGTRHSPLHF. CDR3 in DNA: TGTGCCAGCAGCTCCTCACCCGGGACAAGACATTCACCCCTCCACTTT.